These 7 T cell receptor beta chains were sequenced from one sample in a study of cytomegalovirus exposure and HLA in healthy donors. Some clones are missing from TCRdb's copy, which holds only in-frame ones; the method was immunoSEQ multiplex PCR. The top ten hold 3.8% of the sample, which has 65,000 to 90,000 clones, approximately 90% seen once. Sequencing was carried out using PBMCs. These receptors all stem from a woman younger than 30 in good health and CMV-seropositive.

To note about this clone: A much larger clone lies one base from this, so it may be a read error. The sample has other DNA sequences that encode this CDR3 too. For the CDR3, the DNA is TGTGCCAGCAGTCCCCTAGCGGGGAGCTCCTACGAGCAGTACTTC. The encoded protein is CASSPLAGSSYEQYF. The rearrangement uses TRBV6-5 and TRBJ2-7; 9 bases are shared with TRBD2. The trim removed 5 bases at V and 0 bases at J, leaving 5 bases unmatched. Germline CDR1 MNHEY, CDR2 SVGAGI. CDR3 size: 15 residues.

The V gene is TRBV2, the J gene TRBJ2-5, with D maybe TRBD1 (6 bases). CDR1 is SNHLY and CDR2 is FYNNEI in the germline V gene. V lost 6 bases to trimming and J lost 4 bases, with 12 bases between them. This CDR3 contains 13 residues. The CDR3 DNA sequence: TGTGCCAGCAGCGTCCTGGACAGAGAGACCCAGTACTTC. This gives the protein CASSVLDRETQYF.

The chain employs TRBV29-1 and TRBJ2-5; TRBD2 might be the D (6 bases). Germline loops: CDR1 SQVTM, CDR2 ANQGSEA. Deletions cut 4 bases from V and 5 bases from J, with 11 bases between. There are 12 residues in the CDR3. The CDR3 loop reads CSVVGGVETQYF. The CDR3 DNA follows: TGCAGCGTTGTTGGAGGGGTGGAGACCCAGTACTTC.

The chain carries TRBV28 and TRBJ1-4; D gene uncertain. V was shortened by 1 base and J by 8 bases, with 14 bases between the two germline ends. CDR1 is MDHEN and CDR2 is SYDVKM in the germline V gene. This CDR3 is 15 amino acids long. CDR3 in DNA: TGTGCCAGCAGTTTATATCAGAACCATGAAGAAAAACTGTTTTTT. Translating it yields CASSLYQNHEEKLFF.

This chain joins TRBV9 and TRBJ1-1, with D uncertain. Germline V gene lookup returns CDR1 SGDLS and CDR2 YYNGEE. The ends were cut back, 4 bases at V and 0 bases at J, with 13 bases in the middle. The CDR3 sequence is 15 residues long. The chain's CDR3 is CASSPREGLNTEAFF. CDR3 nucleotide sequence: TGTGCCAGCAGCCCCCGGGAAGGATTGAACACTGAAGCTTTCTTT.

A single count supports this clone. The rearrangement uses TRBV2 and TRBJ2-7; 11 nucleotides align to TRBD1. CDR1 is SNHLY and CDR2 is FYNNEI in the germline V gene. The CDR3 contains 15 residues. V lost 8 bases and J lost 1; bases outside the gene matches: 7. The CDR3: CASYLGQGASYEQYF. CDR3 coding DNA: TGTGCCAGCTATCTCGGACAGGGGGCTTCCTACGAGCAGTACTTC.

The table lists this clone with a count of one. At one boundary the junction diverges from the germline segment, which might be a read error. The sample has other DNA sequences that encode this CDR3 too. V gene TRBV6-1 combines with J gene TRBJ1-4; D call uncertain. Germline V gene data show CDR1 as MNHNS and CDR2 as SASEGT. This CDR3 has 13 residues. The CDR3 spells CASGGGINEKLFF. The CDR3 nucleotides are TGTGCCAGCGGAGGTGGAATCAATGAAAAACTATTTTTT.